Listed below are T cell receptor beta chains from one sample, sequenced in a study of T cell repertoires in cytomegalovirus infection. TCRdb processed the reads anew with MiXCR; each CDR3 protein has one entry. Of fewer than 550,000 distinct CDR3 sequences in the sample, approximately 26% were seen once. The sequenced material came from PBMCs. These receptors were collected from a human donor in good health (CMV status not recorded). Some clones in this sample may be carry-over from other donors' samples. The CDR3 runs from the conserved cysteine through the conserved F or W. Fields, in order: CDR3 protein, CDR3 DNA, V gene, D gene, clone size, J gene. A D gene is named only where the DNA matches it firmly. Only part of the rows carry a size: once, few, many, or a class if the clone is expanded.

CDR3: CSAPQPSGTYETQYF
DNA: TGCAGTGCTCCCCAACCCTCGGGGACATATGAGACCCAGTACTTC
V: TRBV20-1
D: .
size: .
J: TRBJ2-5

CDR3: CASSIDRDSGGNTEAFF
DNA: TGTGCCAGTAGTATAGATCGGGACTCCGGGGGGAACACTGAAGCTTTCTTT
V: TRBV19
D: .
size: .
J: TRBJ1-1

CDR3: CASTEDRGSYNEQFF
DNA: TGTGCCAGCACCGAAGACAGGGGAAGCTACAATGAGCAGTTCTTC
V: TRBV28
D: TRBD1
size: .
J: TRBJ2-1

CDR3: CASSLSETSSAFF
DNA: TGTGCCAGCAGTTTATCCGAGACATCTTCGGCTTTCTTT
V: TRBV28
D: .
size: .
J: TRBJ1-1

CDR3: CASSLLQGDQPQHF
DNA: TGTGCCAGCAGCCTCCTACAGGGAGACCAGCCCCAGCATTTT
V: TRBV28
D: .
size: few
J: TRBJ1-5

CDR3: CSVLARRGTGTGGEAFF
DNA: TGCAGTGTCCTCGCACGGCGCGGTACCGGGACAGGGGGGGAAGCTTTCTTT
V: TRBV20-1
D: TRBD1
size: .
J: TRBJ1-1

CDR3: CASSNSGREERGFSYNEQFF
DNA: TGTGCCAGCAGTAATAGCGGGCGGGAGGAGAGGGGGTTCTCGTACAATGAGCAGTTCTTC
V: TRBV12-3/TRBV12-4
D: TRBD2
size: few
J: TRBJ2-1

CDR3: CASNRLAGGPLDEQYF
DNA: TGTGCCAGCAACCGACTAGCGGGAGGGCCCCTGGACGAGCAGTACTTC
V: TRBV27
D: TRBD2
size: few
J: TRBJ2-7

CDR3: CASSGDGATNEKLFF
DNA: TGTGCCAGCAGCGGGGACGGTGCAACTAATGAAAAACTGTTTTTT
V: TRBV7-9
D: .
size: few
J: TRBJ1-4

CDR3: CASTGDLGAGNTIYF
DNA: TGTGCCAGCACTGGGGACCTGGGGGCTGGAAACACCATATATTTT
V: TRBV6-5
D: .
size: .
J: TRBJ1-3

CDR3: CSASTGELGTDTQYF
DNA: TGCAGTGCTAGTACAGGGGAGTTGGGCACAGATACGCAGTATTTT
V: TRBV20-1
D: TRBD1
size: .
J: TRBJ2-3

CDR3: CSARAGGPSETQYF
DNA: TGCAGTGCACGAGCGGGAGGGCCTTCCGAGACCCAGTACTTC
V: TRBV20-1
D: TRBD2
size: .
J: TRBJ2-5

CDR3: CASSSIAGYQETQYF
DNA: TGTGCCAGCAGCTCCATAGCGGGTTACCAAGAGACCCAGTACTTC
V: TRBV7-6
D: TRBD2
size: many
J: TRBJ2-5

CDR3: CASSPNPLPTGGTRTHSNQPQHF
DNA: TGTGCCAGCAGCCCCAACCCTCTACCAACAGGGGGTACGAGGACACATAGCAATCAGCCCCAGCATTTT
V: TRBV7-3
D: TRBD1
size: .
J: TRBJ1-5

CDR3: CASGSLNLSGYPYNEQFF
DNA: TGTGCTAGTGGTTCACTAAACCTTAGCGGGTACCCCTACAATGAGCAGTTCTTC
V: TRBV12-5
D: TRBD2
size: .
J: TRBJ2-1

CDR3: CASSNRNQVQFF
DNA: TGTGCCAGCAGTAATCGGAACCAGGTGCAGTTCTTC
V: TRBV12-3/TRBV12-4
D: .
size: few
J: TRBJ2-1

CDR3: CASSLVPVENTEAFF
DNA: TGTGCCAGCAGCTTAGTCCCGGTCGAGAACACTGAAGCTTTCTTT
V: TRBV7-6
D: .
size: .
J: TRBJ1-1

CDR3: CASSLSAGTTNYEQYF
DNA: TGTGCCAGCAGCTTAAGTGCCGGGACGACGAACTACGAGCAGTACTTC
V: TRBV7-2
D: .
size: many
J: TRBJ2-7

CDR3: CASSLIAGGPGSGANVLTF
DNA: TGTGCCAGCAGTTTGATAGCGGGAGGGCCAGGATCTGGGGCCAACGTCCTGACTTTC
V: TRBV27
D: TRBD2
size: few
J: TRBJ2-6

CDR3: CSALAPGGNTGELFF
DNA: TGCAGCGCTCTAGCGCCAGGGGGGAACACCGGGGAGCTGTTTTTT
V: TRBV29-1
D: .
size: few
J: TRBJ2-2

CDR3: CSARQTRDNSPLHF
DNA: TGCAGTGCTAGGCAAACGCGGGATAATTCACCCCTCCACTTT
V: TRBV20-1
D: .
size: .
J: TRBJ1-6

CDR3: CATSDLRLGYNEQFF
DNA: TGTGCCACCAGTGATTTGAGACTAGGATACAATGAGCAGTTCTTC
V: TRBV24-1
D: .
size: .
J: TRBJ2-1

CDR3: CASSLSRGGRPQHF
DNA: TGTGCCAGCAGTTTAAGCAGGGGCGGTAGGCCCCAGCATTTT
V: TRBV27
D: .
size: .
J: TRBJ1-5

CDR3: CASSLGTSGLTDTQYF
DNA: TGTGCCAGCAGCTTGGGGACTAGCGGACTCACAGATACGCAGTATTTT
V: TRBV5-5
D: TRBD2
size: .
J: TRBJ2-3

CDR3: CASSPPTEPEKLFF
DNA: TGTGCCAGCAGCCCACCCACGGAACCGGAAAAACTGTTTTTT
V: TRBV7-9
D: .
size: .
J: TRBJ1-4

CDR3: CASSEGGLAGDEQFF
DNA: TGCGCCAGCAGCGAGGGAGGACTAGCGGGAGATGAGCAGTTCTTC
V: TRBV4-1
D: TRBD2
size: .
J: TRBJ2-1

CDR3: CASSLEVVSYNEQFF
DNA: TGTGCCAGCAGCTTAGAGGTAGTCTCCTACAATGAGCAGTTCTTC
V: TRBV7-6
D: .
size: .
J: TRBJ2-1

CDR3: CASSLAWDGELFF
DNA: TGTGCCAGCAGCTTAGCTTGGGACGGGGAGCTGTTTTTT
V: TRBV7-2
D: .
size: .
J: TRBJ2-2

CDR3: CASSQARDRNYNEQFF
DNA: TGCGCCAGCAGCCAAGCAAGGGACAGGAACTACAATGAGCAGTTCTTC
V: TRBV4-3
D: TRBD1
size: .
J: TRBJ2-1

CDR3: CRGRKVAGFSYEQYF
DNA: TGCAGGGGCCGGAAGGTAGCGGGATTCTCCTACGAGCAGTACTTC
V: TRBV20-1
D: TRBD2
size: .
J: TRBJ2-7

CDR3: CSVKKGLAGADTQYF
DNA: TGCAGTGTAAAGAAGGGACTAGCGGGAGCAGATACGCAGTATTTT
V: TRBV20-1
D: TRBD2
size: .
J: TRBJ2-3

CDR3: CSAIQRVGVEQFF
DNA: TGCAGTGCTATTCAGAGGGTAGGCGTTGAGCAGTTCTTC
V: TRBV20-1
D: .
size: few
J: TRBJ2-1